This T cell receptor (beta chain) was sequenced for a study of shared clonotypes between healthy human individuals (dated by TCRdb to about 2020). Concerning the study at large: A couple of women and three men aged 18 to 49 years were included in the cohort. To estimate repertoire size and how much clonotype sharing occurs between individuals, the study deeply sequenced the blood TCR repertoires of about five healthy adults. For each donor, CD4 naive and CD4 memory were each given three plates, CD8 naive was given two plates, and CD8 memory was given one plate. Per donor, leukapheresis produced somewhere between about 0.94 and 9.5 billion PBMCs. Different laboratories and diverse techniques were used to prepare libraries and sequence TCR repertoires, to increase sequencing depth and limit assay-specific biases. Results and caveats for the whole study, not just this receptor: Compared with non-shared clonotypes, clonotypes shared by all four sorted-subset donors had higher generation probabilities. Naive subsets generally had larger estimated clonotype richness than memory subsets. Across four donors, roughly 5.1% of naive CD4, roughly 3.8% of naive CD8, 2.3% of memory CD4, and approximately 0.4% of memory CD8 clonotypes were shared. Sampling was limited to blood, and TCR repertoires in tissue likely differ from TCR repertoires in blood. Pairwise subsampling indicated that sequencing depth was expected to affect the degree of clonotype sharing among donors. The small number of donors limited the genetic and exposure-history diversity represented. Rarefaction of sorted-subset datasets indicated incomplete sequencing despite the large sequencing depth.

As to this clone: This receptor's antigen is unknown. Base qualities are not at hand, and no much larger clone is one base apart.

Per the germline V gene, MGHRA is the CDR1 and YSYEKL is the CDR2. The CDR3 runs 13 amino acids, cysteine and phenylalanine included. Of the read, only the CDR3 DNA is kept; its 39 bases are in frame from base 1. Trimming at the junction amounts to 0 bases on V and 9 bases on J, and the germline ends lie 9 bases apart. The donors were healthy, HIV-negative adults with no recently reported acute infections or vaccinations. All donors were Caucasian adults living in Nashville, Tennessee, USA. Magnetic negative selection was used to enrich CD4+ T cells, after which naive cells were positively selected on CD45RA and the negative fraction became the memory subset. Blood was collected by leukapheresis, and PBMCs were isolated by Ficoll-Histopaque density gradient centrifugation and then cryopreserved in liquid nitrogen vapor phase. Purity and quantity of every magnetically sorted T cell population were checked by analytical flow cytometry. Genomic DNA was isolated from every sorted fraction and measured by UV absorbance on a Nanodrop 2000c.

TCR CDR3 regions were amplified from genomic DNA by multiplex PCR using the deep immunoSEQ assay. Genomic DNA extracted from each cell subset was distributed evenly over all wells of several immunoSEQ 96-well plates, and each plate served as one replicate. For sorted subsets, 200 to 250 ng genomic DNA, equal to 25,000 to 35,000 T cell genomes, was loaded into each replicate PCR. The purified libraries were quantified using a Qubit 3.0 fluorometer, sized with a Bioanalyzer 2100, and then quantified again using the KAPA Library Quantification kit. Each immunoSEQ 96-well plate was sequenced on its own single-read 150-cycle Illumina NextSeq 550 flow cell. The original pipeline was this. Because only junctional sequences without quality scores were contained in the immunoSEQ output, filtering matching that applied to full-length reads could not be performed. Sequences were annotated with PyIR, a Python wrapper for IgBLAST v1.9, and V/J genes and CDR3 were assigned using IMGT germline references. Any read was removed if the V/J assignment was weak (E-value above 1e-6), the CDR3 was missing, or the read contained stop codons, out-of-frame junctions, or ambiguous translated residues. V3J clonotypes were defined as sequences sharing the same inferred V gene, J gene, and CDR3 amino acid sequence. The percentage overlap between two repertoires was calculated by dividing the number of shared unique clonotypes by the size of the smaller repertoire. RTK rarefaction, the Chao1 estimator, and Recon v2.1 estimates of unobserved clonotypes were used to assess repertoire richness. Generation probabilities for all TCRbeta clonotypes obtained by the gDNA method from a few donors were computed using OLGA. This is the immuneACCESS table as TCRdb keeps it, with only in-frame sequences that have V and J called. A part of the clones is gone; compared with another copy, unresolved V genes explain less than half, and the rest is unexplained. The DNA was the basis for D and trimming; V, J and clone size are from that table. For this sample there are more than 2 million clones; roughly 95% appear just once. In total, the top ten clones hold around 0.13% of the sample.

The rearranged chain carries TRBV4-1 and TRBJ1-3; the D gene cannot be resolved reliably. The origin of this receptor is a man between 18 and 29 years old in good health. The sample was naive CD4+ T cells sorted from blood. The meaning of the sample's cell subset or site label: CD45RA+ positively selected. The CDR3 in this case is CASSQDEAGTIYF. The DNA sequence reads TGCGCCAGCAGCCAAGATGAAGCCGGCACCATATATTTT.